This T cell receptor beta chain was found in a study of somatic mutations in cytotoxic T cells in rheumatoid arthritis. Germline V CDR1 and CDR2: SGHNT, YYREEE (reference sequence). CDR3 length: 18 residues. V was shortened by 3 bases and J by 2 bases, with 21 bases between the two germline ends. Measured with immunoSEQ multiplex PCR; TCRdb has only the in-frame clones, and not every one. The profile shows about 16,000 clones, around 77% of them singletons. Regarding the study as a whole: Levels of CD8+ T-cell clonality in rheumatoid arthritis patients were statistically indistinguishable from those seen in age-matched healthy controls, with no significant difference. Increasing age coincided with elevated CD8+ clonality among rheumatoid arthritis patients, though not among healthy controls. Researchers did not know the antigen targets of the expanded CD8+ clones.

About this clone itself: The antigen is not known.

This clonotype originated in an adult with rheumatoid arthritis. Input material: CD8+ T cells sorted from blood. The rearrangement joins TRBV5-4 to TRBJ2-4; D perhaps matches TRBD2 (6 bases). The CDR3 is CASSSSATSPIPKNIQYF. The CDR3 DNA is TGTGCCAGCAGCTCGTCAGCTACTAGCCCGATACCCAAAAACATTCAGTACTTC. The whole variable domain, remainder taken from reference TRBV5-4 and TRBJ2-4, is ETGVTQSPTHLIKTRGQQVTLRCSSQSGHNTVSWYQQALGQGPQFIFQYYREEENGRGNFPPRFSGLQFPNYSSELNVNALELDDSALYLCASSSSATSPIPKNIQYFGAGTRLSVL.